This entry describes one T cell receptor beta chain. This record comes from a study of T cells in localized non-small cell lung cancer. Profiling relied on immunoSEQ multiplex PCR, and the TCRdb table lists in-frame clones only, not all of them. The sample records some 66,000 clones, approximately 84% being singletons. Per germline, CDR1 SGHDT and CDR2 YYEEEE. This CDR3 is 15 amino acids long. V lost 0 bases and J lost 3, with 10 bases in between. Specimen: peripheral blood, collected before any cancer treatment. The receptor's source is a female donor over 55 with stage I lung adenocarcinoma. The V and J genes are TRBV5-6 and TRBJ1-5; no definite D call. CDR3 sequence: CASSLGQVFNQPQHF. Here the CDR3 DNA reads TGTGCCAGCAGCTTGGGGCAGGTCTTCAATCAGCCCCAGCATTTT.